The 12 T cell receptor beta chains presented below share a single source sample, sequenced in a study of blood T cell repertoires in COVID-19. Sequencing was performed with immunoSEQ multiplex PCR; in TCRdb, only in-frame clones are kept and a portion is missing. The table includes tens of thousands of clones, roughly four fifths detected once. Sequencing was carried out using peripheral blood. These receptors all come from a man aged 80 or over with COVID-19, enrolled during active disease.

CDR3 sequence reads: CASSQGGLEQFF. Written as DNA, the CDR3 is TGTGCCAGCAGCCAAGGGGGACTTGAGCAGTTCTTC. The genes are TRBV3-1 (or the pseudogene TRBV3-2) and TRBJ2-1, with D possibly being TRBD2 (6 bases). The CDR3 length is 12 residues. Looked up from germline, CDR1 is LGHDT and CDR2 is YNNKEL (reference sequence). Trimming took 1 base from V and 9 from J, leaving 7 bases between them.

The chain couples TRBV5-4 to TRBJ2-5; TRBD1 aligns across 8 bases. The germline V gene encodes CDR1 SGHNT and CDR2 YYREEE (reference sequence). V lost 1 base, J lost 5 bases, and 4 bases stayed unmatched. The CDR3 consists of 14 residues. The CDR3 nucleotides read TGTGCCAGCAGCTTGCAGGGGGCTTTGGAGACCCAGTACTTC. This encodes CASSLQGALETQYF.

V is TRBV4-3 and J is TRBJ1-1; D unclear. Germline CDR1 LGHNA, CDR2 YSLEER. The CDR3 length is 16 residues. The germline V and J ends were trimmed by 0 bases and 3 bases, with 14 bases remaining between them. In DNA, the CDR3 is TGCGCCAGCAGCCAAGATGGGGAGGTACGGGACACTGAAGCTTTCTTT. Translating gives CASSQDGEVRDTEAFF.

Remarks on this clone: The junction does not match germline at one end; this may be a read error. The V and J genes are TRBV3-1 (or the pseudogene TRBV3-2) and TRBJ2-4; 13 bases are shared with TRBD2. The length of the CDR3 is 13 residues. The germline gives CDR1 LGHDT, CDR2 YNNKEL (reference sequence). CDR3 region: CASSQSGLAGANF. As DNA, the CDR3 is TGTGCCAGCAGCCAATCAGGACTAGCGGGGGCCAACTTC.

This chain joins TRBV7-9 and TRBJ2-1, with 12 bases identical to TRBD2. CDR1 and CDR2 from the germline V gene are SEHNR and FQNEAQ (reference sequence). The ends lost 5 bases at V and 6 bases at J; junction bases unmatched: 2. The CDR3 has 14 residues. The CDR3 here is CASSPSGRVNEQFF. The CDR3 coding sequence is TGTGCCAGCAGCCCTAGCGGGAGGGTCAATGAGCAGTTCTTC.

The V and J genes are TRBV20-1 and TRBJ2-4; weak D call: TRBD1 (6 bases). Trimming took off 3 bases at V and 0 bases at J, with 12 bases between the two ends. In germline, CDR1 is DFQATT, CDR2 SNEGSKA (reference sequence). This CDR3 has 15 residues. The CDR3 coding sequence is TGCAGTGCTAGTCGGGACACTTTAGCCAAAAACATTCAGTACTTC. It codes for CSASRDTLAKNIQYF.

The chain carries TRBV24-1 and TRBJ2-1; tentatively, D is TRBD2 (6 bases). Between the trimmed V and J ends, which lost 4 bases and 12 bases, there was a span of 15 bases. This CDR3 comprises 13 residues. Germline CDR1 reads KGHDR; CDR2 reads SFDVKD. The CDR3 here is CATSDPGMRGQFF. DNA of the CDR3: TGTGCCACCAGTGACCCCGGGATGCGGGGGCAGTTCTTC.

The chain joins TRBV11-2 to TRBJ2-7; the match to TRBD2 covers 9 bases. The CDR3 length is 17 residues. Germline CDR1 and CDR2: SGHAT and FQNNGV. V dropped 2 bases and J dropped 0; count of bases not matched to a gene: 8. This CDR3 is CASSLWASGVRSYEQYF. In DNA, the CDR3 is TGTGCCAGCAGCTTATGGGCTAGCGGGGTACGCTCCTACGAGCAGTACTTC. Full variable domain (rest looked up from reference TRBV11-2 and TRBJ2-7): EAGVAQSPRYKIIEKRQSVAFWCNPISGHATLYWYQQILGQGPKLLIQFQNNGVVDDSQLPKDRFSAERLKGVDSTLKIQPAKLEDSAVYLCASSLWASGVRSYEQYFGPGTRLTVT.

V and J are TRBV6-5 and TRBJ1-6; D unresolved. Germline V lookup: CDR1 MNHEY, CDR2 SVGAGI. Trimming pared 4 bases from V and 12 bases from J, leaving 19 bases between. There are 15 residues in the CDR3. CDR3 amino acids: CASSSDPGGFRPLHF. The CDR3, as DNA: TGTGCCAGCAGTTCGGACCCTGGAGGGTTTCGACCCCTCCACTTT.

The rearrangement links TRBV2 to TRBJ1-1; TRBD1 aligns across 7 bases. The CDR3 contains 15 residues. The germline gives CDR1 SNHLY, CDR2 FYNNEI. The J segment lost 4 bases and the V segment lost 5 bases, leaving 10 bases of the junction unmatched. CDR3 sequence reads: CASSTGYRGGTEAFF. For the CDR3, the DNA is TGTGCCAGCAGTACAGGTTACAGGGGCGGCACTGAAGCTTTCTTT. The whole variable domain, filled in from reference TRBV2 and TRBJ1-1, reads EPEVTQTPSHQVTQMGQEVILRCVPISNHLYFYWYRQILGQKVEFLVSFYNNEISEKSEIFDDQFSVERPDGSNFTLKIRSTKLEDSAMYFCASSTGYRGGTEAFFGQGTRLTVV.

V and J are TRBV29-1 and TRBJ2-4; D unresolved. There are 12 residues in the CDR3. Germline V gene data show CDR1 as SQVTM and CDR2 as ANQGSEA. V shed 6 bases and J shed 6 bases, with 12 bases lying between them. The CDR3 sequence: CSVRITGNIQYF. CDR3 nucleotides: TGCAGCGTCCGGATAACGGGAAACATTCAGTACTTC.

This clone appeared once. The chain has TRBV29-1 and TRBJ2-1, with 7 bases identical to TRBD1. V was pared by 4 bases and J by 7 bases, with 4 bases of the junction left unmatched. There are 12 residues in the CDR3. Germline V lookup: CDR1 SQVTM, CDR2 ANQGSEA. CDR3 coding DNA: TGCAGCGTTGCGGGACAGTCTAATGAGCAGTTCTTC. It is translated as CSVAGQSNEQFF.